This T cell receptor (beta chain) was obtained from a study of T cell responses to AZD1222 COVID-19 vaccine. Study context: Second doses at about 4 or about 12 weeks were pooled. Study results and caveats: Of the AZD1222 recipients, only five to seven were seropositive at baseline.

As regards this clone: Its antigen is not identified.

Repertoires were generated with immunoSEQ multiplex PCR, while TCRdb's copy carries only in-frame clones and drops some. The sample holds roughly 150,000 clones, 80% to 95% seen once. V was cut by 2 bases and J by 0 bases, with 20 bases left in between. CDR1 and CDR2 from the germline V gene are SGDLS and YYNGEE. The CDR3 is 18 amino acids. The sample here was peripheral blood, taken on day 0 of AZD1222 vaccination. The V gene is TRBV9, the J gene TRBJ1-1; tentative D call: TRBD1 (6 bases). The sequence was obtained from an adult in good health. The CDR3 is CASSVPDSGSIMNTEAFF. The DNA of the CDR3 is TGTGCCAGCAGCGTTCCGGACAGCGGGAGCATTATGAACACTGAAGCTTTCTTT.